This TCR beta chain derives from a study of vaccination effects on CD4 cells after COVID-19. Looking at the study overall: Post-vaccine sampling occurred a median 72 days after the second dose.

For this clone: What it binds is unknown.

This CDR3 is 18 amino acids long. Trimming took 0 bases from V and 1 from J, leaving 16 bases between them. Germline CDR1 and CDR2: SGDLS and YYNGEE. ViraFEST expansion of antigen-specific CD4+ T cells with viral peptide pools preceded sequencing. Once cultured for about 9 days, the cells underwent separation to obtain CD4+ T cells. Everyone in the study got two shots of either the BNT162b2 or mRNA-1273 vaccine. None of the vaccinated had previously contracted SARS-CoV-2, and their nucleocapsid antibodies tested negative. Some clones are missing from TCRdb's copy, which holds only in-frame ones; the method was immunoSEQ multiplex PCR. In the table there are some 70,000 clones, around 81% of which are singletons.

Sequencing was performed on CD4+ T cells from PBMCs cultured with HCoV-229E spike peptides, taken after COVID-19 vaccination. The chain is built from TRBV9 and TRBJ2-2; TRBD2 is a possible D gene (5 bases). The receptor was isolated from a human donor who received a COVID-19 vaccine. The CDR3 DNA sequence: TGTGCCAGCAGCGTAGTAAGCGTCGGGAACTTGAACACCGGGGAGCTGTTTTTT. It encodes CASSVVSVGNLNTGELFF.